The text below deals with one TCR beta chain. Its antigen remains unidentified. The length of the CDR3 is 15 residues. V lost 4 bases to trimming and J lost 1 base, with 10 bases between them. Germline V CDR1 and CDR2: MNHEY, SVGAGI. The sample originates from a study of cytomegalovirus exposure and HLA in healthy donors. Whole-study findings and limits: Information on immune exposure was restricted to one variable (CMV serostatus). Previous analysis showed most TCR beta V segments were productive about 87% or about 30% of the time.

13 Jbeta primers and 60 Vbeta primers were used for the PCR. The data were produced by immunoSEQ multiplex PCR, yet TCRdb's version contains in-frame clones alone and is incomplete. The sample contains around 160,000 clones, around four fifths of which appear only once. Specimen: PBMCs. This clonotype was sampled from a man in his late teens or twenties in good health and CMV-seropositive. The genes are TRBV6-5 and TRBJ2-2; D possibly corresponds to TRBD2 (5 bases). The CDR3: CASSSFSGNTGELFF. DNA for the CDR3: TGTGCCAGCAGTTCCTTCAGCGGGAACACCGGGGAGCTGTTTTTT.